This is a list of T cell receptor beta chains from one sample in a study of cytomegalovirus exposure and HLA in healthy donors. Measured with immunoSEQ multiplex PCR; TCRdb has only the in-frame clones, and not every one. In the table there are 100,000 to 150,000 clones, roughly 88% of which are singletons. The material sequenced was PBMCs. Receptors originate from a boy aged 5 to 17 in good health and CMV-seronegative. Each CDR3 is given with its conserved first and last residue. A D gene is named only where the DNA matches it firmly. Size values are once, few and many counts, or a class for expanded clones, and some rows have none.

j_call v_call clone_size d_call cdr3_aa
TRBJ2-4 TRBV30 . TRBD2 CAWSPASGRLNIQYF
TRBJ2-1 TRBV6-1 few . CASITGSASYNEQFF
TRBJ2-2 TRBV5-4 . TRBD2 CASSLGLAGSNTGELFF
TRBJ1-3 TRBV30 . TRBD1 CAWSARSGQGTVSGNTIYF
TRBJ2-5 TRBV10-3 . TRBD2 CAISEVGGLAETQYF
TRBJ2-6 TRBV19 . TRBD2 CASSPGGKGGSGANVLTF
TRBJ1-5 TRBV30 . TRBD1 CAWGAGTASNQPQHF
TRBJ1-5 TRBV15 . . CATSPLPYSNQPQHF
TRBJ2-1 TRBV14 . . CASSQGRSGHEQFF
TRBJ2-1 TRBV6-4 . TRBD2 CASSGREDNEQFF
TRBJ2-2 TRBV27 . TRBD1 CASSPDRANTGELFF
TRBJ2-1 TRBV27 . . CASSLLLDRNEQFF
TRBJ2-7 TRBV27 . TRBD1 CASSLGRDRGEEQYF
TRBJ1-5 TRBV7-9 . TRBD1 CASSPGTDNQPQHF
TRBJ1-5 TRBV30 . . CAWSRGTDSNQPQHF
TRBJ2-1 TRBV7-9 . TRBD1 CASSPRDRVAGEQFF
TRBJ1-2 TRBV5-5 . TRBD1 CASSIPRDRLYGYTF
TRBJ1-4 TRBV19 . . CASSPTNEKLFF
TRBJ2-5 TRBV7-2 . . CASNRGGVETQYF
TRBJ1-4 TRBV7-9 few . CASSFQGLSNEKLFF
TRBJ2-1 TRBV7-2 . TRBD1 CASSLGQGDEQFF
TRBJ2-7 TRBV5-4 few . CASSWETGSSYEQYF
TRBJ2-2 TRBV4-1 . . CASSQVMTFLTGELFF